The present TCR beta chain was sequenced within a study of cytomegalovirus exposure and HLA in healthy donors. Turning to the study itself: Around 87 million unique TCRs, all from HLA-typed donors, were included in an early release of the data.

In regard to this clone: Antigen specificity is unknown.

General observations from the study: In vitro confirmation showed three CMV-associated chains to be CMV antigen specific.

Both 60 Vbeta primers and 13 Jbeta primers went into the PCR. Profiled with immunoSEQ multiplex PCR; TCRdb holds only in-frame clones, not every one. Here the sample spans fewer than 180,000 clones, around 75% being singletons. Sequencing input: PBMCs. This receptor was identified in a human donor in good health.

The chain's CDR3 is CASSRSGGTQETQYF. Here the CDR3 DNA reads TGTGCCAGCAGCCGATCCGGGGGAACTCAAGAGACCCAGTACTTC. This chain links TRBV21-1 with TRBJ2-5; the D call of TRBD2 is as the table states it, not checked on the DNA. TRBV21-1 is a documented pseudogene. CDR3 length: 15 residues.